Listed below are T cell receptor beta chains from one sample, sequenced in a study of shared clonotypes between healthy human individuals. Profiling relied on immunoSEQ multiplex PCR, and the TCRdb table lists in-frame clones only, not all of them. The sample shows over 2,000,000 clones, about 93% of them seen only once. Sequenced material: naive CD8+ T cells from PBMCs. Receptor source: a man aged 18 to 30 in good health. Some clones in this sample may be carry-over from other donors' samples. Each CDR3 is given with its conserved first and last residue. A D gene is named only where the DNA matches it firmly. A row's size may be missing; if present it is once, few, many or a size class.

j_call	clone_size	v_call	d_call	cdr3_nt	cdr3_aa
TRBJ2-1	-	TRBV7-9	-	TGTGCCAGCAGCGTTGGGGGGCGAAATGAGCAGTTCTTC	CASSVGGRNEQFF
TRBJ2-2	-	TRBV9	-	TGTGCCAGCAGCGCCGGGCCGGGACGGATCACCGGGGAGCTGTTTTTT	CASSAGPGRITGELFF
TRBJ1-1	-	TRBV30	-	TGTGCCGGTCTCAAAACGGGGAACACTGAAGCTTTCTTT	CAGLKTGNTEAFF
TRBJ2-7	-	TRBV7-9	TRBD2	TGTGCCAGCAGCTTTGGGCTAGCGGGATACGAGCAGTACTTC	CASSFGLAGYEQYF
TRBJ2-2	-	TRBV29-1	-	TGCAGCGTCCTAACTAGCCCCGGGGAGCTGTTTTTT	CSVLTSPGELFF
TRBJ1-2	-	TRBV28	-	TGTGCCAGCACCCCCTCCCGGGAGAGGAATGGCTACACCTTC	CASTPSRERNGYTF
TRBJ2-7	-	TRBV14	-	TGTGCCAGCAGCCCCCGGGGAAGGCACGAGCAGTACTTC	CASSPRGRHEQYF
TRBJ2-7	-	TRBV14	-	TGTGCCAGCAGCCAAATGGGAACGAGGAACTCCTACGAGCAGTACTTC	CASSQMGTRNSYEQYF
TRBJ2-5	-	TRBV4-1	-	TGCGCCAGCAGCCGAGACTTCAGGGAATGGGGCCAAGAGACCCAGTACTTC	CASSRDFREWGQETQYF
TRBJ1-2	-	TRBV7-9	-	TGTGCCAGCAGTCCGGACAGCCTCTATGGCTACACCTTC	CASSPDSLYGYTF
TRBJ2-2	-	TRBV4-2	-	TGTGCCAGCAGCCCCCAGGGGTCTACCGGGGAGCTGTTTTTT	CASSPQGSTGELFF
TRBJ2-7	-	TRBV7-9	TRBD1	TGTGCCAGCAGCATCGGGACAGCAGAGCAGTACTTC	CASSIGTAEQYF
TRBJ1-4	-	TRBV2	TRBD1	TGTGCCAGCTGTAGGGGGCGCCTTAATGAAAAACTGTTTTTT	CASCRGRLNEKLFF
TRBJ2-7	-	TRBV4-3	TRBD2	TGCGCCAGCAGCCAAGTGACTAGCGGGAGGAGGTACGAGCAGTACTTC	CASSQVTSGRRYEQYF
TRBJ2-7	-	TRBV2	-	TGTGCCAGCAATGTGCCCCAACAGGACTACGAGCAGTACTTC	CASNVPQQDYEQYF
TRBJ1-5	once	TRBV7-8	TRBD1	TGTGCCAGCAGCTTAGGAGACAGGGGCAATCAGCCCCAGCATTTT	CASSLGDRGNQPQHF
TRBJ2-7	-	TRBV4-3	TRBD1	TGCGCCAGCAGCCCGGACAGGGGCTTGGACGAGCAGTACTTC	CASSPDRGLDEQYF
TRBJ1-4	-	TRBV6-5	-	TGTGCCAGCAGGCCGCTGGTCAGGTCAGAGGAAAAACTGTTTTTT	CASRPLVRSEEKLFF
TRBJ2-7	-	TRBV9	TRBD1	TGTGCCAGCAGCGTAGACCCGCGGACAGGGTACGAGCAGTACTTC	CASSVDPRTGYEQYF
TRBJ2-5	-	TRBV6-1	-	TGTGCCAGCAGTGACGGATGGGAGACCCAGTACTTC	CASSDGWETQYF
TRBJ1-2	-	TRBV27	-	TGTGCCAGCAGCCCCACGGACCCTAACTATGGCTACACCTTC	CASSPTDPNYGYTF
TRBJ2-2	once	TRBV5-6	-	TGTGCCAGCAGCTCAAACACCGGGGAGCTGTTTTTT	CASSSNTGELFF
TRBJ2-5	-	TRBV7-2	-	TGTGCCAGCAGCTCCCCCCCGTTAAGGAAGGGGCCCCAGTACTTC	CASSSPPLRKGPQYF
TRBJ2-7	-	TRBV30	TRBD2	TGTGCCTGGAGTCCCACGCGGGAGGATCCCTACGAGCAGTACTTC	CAWSPTREDPYEQYF
TRBJ2-1	-	TRBV7-9	-	TGTGCCAGCAGCTTCTCTCGTGGTGGAAACTACAATGAGCAGTTCTTC	CASSFSRGGNYNEQFF
TRBJ1-2	-	TRBV30	TRBD1	TGTGCCTGGAGTGGCTTGACAGGGGCGACGACTTACTATGGCTACACCTTC	CAWSGLTGATTYYGYTF
TRBJ1-1	-	TRBV27	-	TGTGCCAGCGCGAGGGACCGCGGACATGTCGCTGAAGCTTTCTTT	CASARDRGHVAEAFF
TRBJ1-1	-	TRBV7-9	-	TGTGCCAGCAGCCAATGGACCCAGAACACTGAAGCTTTCTTT	CASSQWTQNTEAFF
TRBJ2-1	-	TRBV27	-	TGTGCCAGCAGTTTCTCTCTTACAGGGAGCAATGAGCAGTTCTTC	CASSFSLTGSNEQFF